These T cell receptor beta chains were read from a single sample in a study of blood T cell repertoires in COVID-19. Generated by immunoSEQ multiplex PCR, the TCRdb table keeps only in-frame clones and is missing some. The data show over 30,000 clones, with approximately 86% seen just once and 4.9% held by the top ten. The sample taken for sequencing was peripheral blood. Receptor source: a woman in her 70s with active COVID-19. CDR3s leave out the opening cysteine and the closing phenylalanine or tryptophan. The order of the fields is clone size, CDR3 length, V gene, CDR3 protein. The size entry is marked missing in some rows and otherwise reads once, few, many or a size class.

NA 10 TRBV10-2 ASSSTSYEQY
NA 11 TRBV30 AWGAGGGTEAF
NA 13 TRBV6-5 ASSYTGDGNQPQH
once 16 TRBV7-9 ASSLPKQGGRENTEAF
NA 13 TRBV30 AWSVRAGGSDTQY
once 11 TRBV2 ASSVTGRSGYT
NA 9 TRBV30 AWKGAGELF
NA 11 TRBV19 ASSRGGLYGYT
few 11 TRBV9 ASSYSGNQPQH
NA 11 TRBV12-3/TRBV12-4 ASSVRGAHEQY
NA 11 TRBV28 ASIRAGGETQY
NA 11 TRBV20-1 SASWGQDTEAF
NA 13 TRBV2 ASSEGGMYQETQY
NA 13 TRBV5-1 ASSSQGPYQETQY